This T cell receptor beta chain is from a study of cytomegalovirus exposure and HLA in healthy donors. For this clone: The antigen is unknown.

The V gene's germline CDR1 is LGHNA and CDR2 YNFKEQ. Trimming took off 0 bases at V and 1 base at J, with 7 bases between the two ends. The CDR3 is made up of 15 amino acids. Study results and limitations: Among TCR beta chains of equal frequency, HLA-associated ones were more clonally expanded in a later analysis.

The study ran its PCR with 60 Vbeta and 13 Jbeta primers. Sequencing was performed with immunoSEQ multiplex PCR; in TCRdb, only in-frame clones are kept and a portion is missing. Here the sample spans hundreds of thousands of clones, 72% being singletons. The V call is TRBV4-2, the J call TRBJ1-5; a possible D gene is TRBD1 (5 bases). This sequence originates from a female donor in good health and CMV-seronegative. The sequenced sample consisted of PBMCs. The CDR3 region has the DNA TGTGCCAGCAGCCAAGAAGACAGCAGCAATCAGCCCCAGCATTTT. Protein product: CASSQEDSSNQPQHF.